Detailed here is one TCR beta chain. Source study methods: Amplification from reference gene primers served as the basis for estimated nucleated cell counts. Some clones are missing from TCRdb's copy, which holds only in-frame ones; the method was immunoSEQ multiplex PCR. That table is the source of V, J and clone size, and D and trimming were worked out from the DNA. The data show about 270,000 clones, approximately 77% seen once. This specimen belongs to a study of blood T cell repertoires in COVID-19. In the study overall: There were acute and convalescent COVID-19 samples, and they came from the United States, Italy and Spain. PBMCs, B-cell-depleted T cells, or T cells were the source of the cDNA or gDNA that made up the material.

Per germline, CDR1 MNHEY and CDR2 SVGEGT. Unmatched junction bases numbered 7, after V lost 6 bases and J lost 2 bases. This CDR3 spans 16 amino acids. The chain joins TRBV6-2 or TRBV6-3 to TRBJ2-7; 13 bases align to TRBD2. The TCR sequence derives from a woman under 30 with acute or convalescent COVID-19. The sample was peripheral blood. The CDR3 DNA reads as TGTGCCAGCAGCGACCTCGGGACTAGCGGGACCTACGAGCAGTACTTC. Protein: CASSDLGTSGTYEQYF.